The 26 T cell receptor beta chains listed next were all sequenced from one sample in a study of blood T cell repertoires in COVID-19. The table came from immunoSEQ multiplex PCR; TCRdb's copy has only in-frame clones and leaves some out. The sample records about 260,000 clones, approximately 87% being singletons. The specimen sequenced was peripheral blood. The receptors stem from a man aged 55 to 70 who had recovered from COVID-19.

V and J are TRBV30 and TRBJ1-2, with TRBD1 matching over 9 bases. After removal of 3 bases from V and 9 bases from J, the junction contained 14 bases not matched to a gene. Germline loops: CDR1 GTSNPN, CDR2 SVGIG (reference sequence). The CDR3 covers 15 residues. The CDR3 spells CAWSRDRALGLRYTF. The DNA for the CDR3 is TGTGCCTGGAGCCGGGACAGGGCTCTTGGGTTACGCTACACCTTC.

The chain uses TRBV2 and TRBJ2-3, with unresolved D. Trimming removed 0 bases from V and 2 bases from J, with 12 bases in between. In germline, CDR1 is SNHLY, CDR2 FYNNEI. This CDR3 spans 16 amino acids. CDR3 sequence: CASSEARLTSTDTQYF. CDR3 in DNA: TGTGCCAGCAGTGAAGCGCGCCTAACCTCCACAGATACGCAGTATTTT. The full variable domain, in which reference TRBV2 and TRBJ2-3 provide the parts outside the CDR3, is EPEVTQTPSHQVTQMGQEVILRCVPISNHLYFYWYRQILGQKVEFLVSFYNNEISEKSEIFDDQFSVERPDGSNFTLKIRSTKLEDSAMYFCASSEARLTSTDTQYFGPGTRLTVL.

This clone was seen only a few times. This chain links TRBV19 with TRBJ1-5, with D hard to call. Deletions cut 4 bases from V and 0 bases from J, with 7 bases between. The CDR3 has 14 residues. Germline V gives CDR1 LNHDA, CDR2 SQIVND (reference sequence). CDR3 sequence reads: CASSTHYSNQPQHF. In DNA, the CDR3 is TGTGCCAGTAGTACCCACTATAGCAATCAGCCCCAGCATTTT. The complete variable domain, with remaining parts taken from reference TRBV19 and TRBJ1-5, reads DGGITQSPKYLFRKEGQNVTLSCEQNLNHDAMYWYRQDPGQGLRLIYYSQIVNDFQKGDIAEGYSVSREKKESFPLTVTSAQKNPTAFYLCASSTHYSNQPQHFGDGTRLSIL.

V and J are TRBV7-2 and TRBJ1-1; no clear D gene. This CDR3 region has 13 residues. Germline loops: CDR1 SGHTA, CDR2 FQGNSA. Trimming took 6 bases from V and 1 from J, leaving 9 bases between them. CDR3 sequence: CASRIQSNTEAFF. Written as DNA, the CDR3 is TGTGCCAGCAGGATACAGTCGAACACTGAAGCTTTCTTT.

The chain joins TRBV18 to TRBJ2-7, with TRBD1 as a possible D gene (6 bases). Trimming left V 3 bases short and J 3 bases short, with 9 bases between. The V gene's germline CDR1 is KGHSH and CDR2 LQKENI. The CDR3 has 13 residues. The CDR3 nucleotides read TGTGCCAGCTCACCCCTACAGGGCTACGAGCAGTACTTC. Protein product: CASSPLQGYEQYF.

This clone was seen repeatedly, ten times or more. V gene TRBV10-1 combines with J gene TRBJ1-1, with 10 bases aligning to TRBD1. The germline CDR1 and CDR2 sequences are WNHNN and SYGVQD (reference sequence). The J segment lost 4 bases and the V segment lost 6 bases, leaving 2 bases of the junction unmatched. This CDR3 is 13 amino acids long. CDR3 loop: CASRRTGGTEAFF. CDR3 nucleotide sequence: TGCGCCAGCAGAAGGACAGGGGGCACTGAAGCTTTCTTT.

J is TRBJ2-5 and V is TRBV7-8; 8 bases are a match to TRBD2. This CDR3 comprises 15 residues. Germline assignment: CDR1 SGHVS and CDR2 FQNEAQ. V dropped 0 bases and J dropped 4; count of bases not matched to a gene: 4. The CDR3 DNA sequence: TGTGCCAGCAGCTTAGCCGAGACTAGCGCAGAGACCCAGTACTTC. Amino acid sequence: CASSLAETSAETQYF.

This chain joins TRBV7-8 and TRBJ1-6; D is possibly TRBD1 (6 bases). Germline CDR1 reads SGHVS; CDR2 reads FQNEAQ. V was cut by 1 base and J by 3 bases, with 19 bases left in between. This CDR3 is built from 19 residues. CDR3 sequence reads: CASSLVIAGAPNYNSPLHF. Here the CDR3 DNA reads TGTGCCAGCAGCTTAGTTATTGCAGGGGCACCAAACTATAATTCACCCCTCCACTTT.

CDR3 bases: TGTGCCAGCAGCCAAATAGCGGGAGACGGCAATGAGCAGTTCTTC. As protein: CASSQIAGDGNEQFF. The rearrangement joins TRBV7-7 to TRBJ2-1; TRBD2 agrees at 9 bases. Germline CDR1 and CDR2: SSHAT and FNYEAQ (reference sequence). With V trimmed by 5 bases and J by 6 bases, 8 bases remained unmatched. The CDR3 runs 15 residues.

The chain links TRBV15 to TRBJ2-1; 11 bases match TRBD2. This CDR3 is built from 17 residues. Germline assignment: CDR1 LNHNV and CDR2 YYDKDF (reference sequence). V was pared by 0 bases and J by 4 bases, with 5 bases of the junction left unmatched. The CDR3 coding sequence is TGTGCCACCAGCAGAGATCTTGGGACTAGCGGATACAATGAGCAGTTCTTC. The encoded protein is CATSRDLGTSGYNEQFF.

The CDR3 loop is CASRQINRGDGEAFF. CDR3 nucleotide sequence: TGTGCCAGCAGGCAAATTAACAGGGGGGATGGTGAAGCTTTCTTT. V gene TRBV5-4 combines with J gene TRBJ1-1; 8 bases line up with TRBD1. This CDR3 has 15 amino acids. Germline lookup yields CDR1 SGHNT and CDR2 YYREEE (reference sequence). The J segment lost 7 bases and the V segment lost 5 bases, leaving 13 bases of the junction unmatched.

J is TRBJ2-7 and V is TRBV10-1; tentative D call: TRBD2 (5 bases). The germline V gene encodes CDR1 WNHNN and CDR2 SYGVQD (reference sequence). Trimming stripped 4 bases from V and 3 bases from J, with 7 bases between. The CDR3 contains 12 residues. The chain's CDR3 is CASSVTSYEQYF. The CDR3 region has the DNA TGCGCCAGCAGTGTAACTAGCTACGAGCAGTACTTC.

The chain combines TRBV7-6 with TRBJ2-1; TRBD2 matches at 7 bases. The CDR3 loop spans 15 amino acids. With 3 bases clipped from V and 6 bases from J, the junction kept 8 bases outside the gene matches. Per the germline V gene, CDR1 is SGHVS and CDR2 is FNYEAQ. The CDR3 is CASSLEGGTANEQFF. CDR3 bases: TGTGCCAGCAGCTTGGAGGGAGGGACTGCCAATGAGCAGTTCTTC.

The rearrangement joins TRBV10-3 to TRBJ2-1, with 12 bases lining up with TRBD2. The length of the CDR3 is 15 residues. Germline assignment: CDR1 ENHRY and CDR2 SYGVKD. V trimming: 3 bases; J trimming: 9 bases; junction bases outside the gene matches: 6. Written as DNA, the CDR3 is TGTGCCATCAGTGAAAGACTAGCGGGGGAGGTTGAGCAGTTCTTC. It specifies CAISERLAGEVEQFF.

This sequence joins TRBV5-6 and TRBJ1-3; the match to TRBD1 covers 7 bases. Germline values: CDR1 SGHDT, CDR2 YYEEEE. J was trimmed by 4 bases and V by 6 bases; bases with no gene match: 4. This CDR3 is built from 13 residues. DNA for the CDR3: TGTGCCAGCACACTGGACAGGGGAAACACCATATATTTT. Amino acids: CASTLDRGNTIYF.

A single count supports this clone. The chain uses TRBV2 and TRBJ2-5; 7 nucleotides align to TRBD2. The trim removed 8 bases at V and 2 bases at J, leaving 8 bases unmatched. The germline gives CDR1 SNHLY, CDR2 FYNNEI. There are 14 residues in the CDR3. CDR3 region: CASPSGVTQETQYF. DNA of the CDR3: TGTGCCAGCCCCAGCGGGGTAACGCAAGAGACCCAGTACTTC. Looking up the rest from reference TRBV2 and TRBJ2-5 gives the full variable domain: EPEVTQTPSHQVTQMGQEVILRCVPISNHLYFYWYRQILGQKVEFLVSFYNNEISEKSEIFDDQFSVERPDGSNFTLKIRSTKLEDSAMYFCASPSGVTQETQYFGPGTRLLVL.

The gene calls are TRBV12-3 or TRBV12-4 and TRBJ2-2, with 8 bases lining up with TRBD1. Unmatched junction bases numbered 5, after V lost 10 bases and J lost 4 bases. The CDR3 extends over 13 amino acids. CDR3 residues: CATKQGGTGELFF. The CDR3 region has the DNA TGTGCCACCAAACAGGGGGGCACCGGGGAGCTGTTTTTT.

The CDR3 nucleotides read TGTGCCAGTAGCCGACCGCGGACAGCAGGAACCGGGGAGCTGTTTTTT. Amino acids: CASSRPRTAGTGELFF. The gene calls are TRBV19 and TRBJ2-2; a weak D match, TRBD1 (6 bases). Germline loops: CDR1 LNHDA, CDR2 SQIVND (reference sequence). V lost 6 bases and J lost 5, with 19 bases in between. CDR3 length: 16 amino acids.

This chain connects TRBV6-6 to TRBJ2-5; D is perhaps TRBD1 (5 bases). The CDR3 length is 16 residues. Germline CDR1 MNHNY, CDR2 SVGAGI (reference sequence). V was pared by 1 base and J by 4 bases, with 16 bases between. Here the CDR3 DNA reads TGTGCCAGCAGTTACTTCGCCCAGGGCGCTGGAGAGACCCAGTACTTC. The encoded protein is CASSYFAQGAGETQYF.

DNA of the CDR3: TGTGCCAGCACGCGGCTAGCGATTAGCACAGATACGCAGTATTTT. Protein product: CASTRLAISTDTQYF. The chain links TRBV14 to TRBJ2-3; D perhaps matches TRBD2 (6 bases). The CDR3 is 15 residues long. Looked up from germline, CDR1 is SGHDN and CDR2 is FVKESK. V lost 7 bases and J 0 bases, leaving 14 bases between the germline ends. The full variable domain, in which reference TRBV14 and TRBJ2-3 provide the parts outside the CDR3, is EAGVTQFPSHSVIEKGQTVTLRCDPISGHDNLYWYRRVMGKEIKFLLHFVKESKQDESGMPNNRFLAERTGGTYSTLKVQPAELEDSGVYFCASTRLAISTDTQYFGPGTRLTVL.

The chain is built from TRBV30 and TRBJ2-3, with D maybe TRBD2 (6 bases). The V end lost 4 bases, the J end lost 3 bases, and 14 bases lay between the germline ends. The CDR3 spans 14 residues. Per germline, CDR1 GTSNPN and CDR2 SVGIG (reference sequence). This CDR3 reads CAWNPGGQTDTQYF. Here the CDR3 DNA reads TGTGCCTGGAACCCAGGAGGGCAGACAGATACGCAGTATTTT.

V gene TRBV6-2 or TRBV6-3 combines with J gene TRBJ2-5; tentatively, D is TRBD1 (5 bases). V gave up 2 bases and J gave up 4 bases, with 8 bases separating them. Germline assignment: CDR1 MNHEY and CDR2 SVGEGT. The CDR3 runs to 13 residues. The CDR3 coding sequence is TGTGCCAGCAGTTACGGCAGGGCAGAGACCCAGTACTTC. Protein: CASSYGRAETQYF.

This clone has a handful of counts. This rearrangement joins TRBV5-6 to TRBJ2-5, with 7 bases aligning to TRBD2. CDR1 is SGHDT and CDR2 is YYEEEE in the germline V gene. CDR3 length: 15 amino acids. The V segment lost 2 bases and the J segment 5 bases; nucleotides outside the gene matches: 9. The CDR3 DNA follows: TGTGCCAGCAGCTTACGGACCTTGGGGGGGGAGACCCAGTACTTC. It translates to CASSLRTLGGETQYF.

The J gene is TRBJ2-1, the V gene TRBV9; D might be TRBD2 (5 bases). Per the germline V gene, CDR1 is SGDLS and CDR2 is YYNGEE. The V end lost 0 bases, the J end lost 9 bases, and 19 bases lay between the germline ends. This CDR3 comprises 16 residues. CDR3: CASSVGVSGRFSEQFF. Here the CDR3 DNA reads TGTGCCAGCAGCGTAGGGGTCTCGGGAAGGTTTAGTGAGCAGTTCTTC.

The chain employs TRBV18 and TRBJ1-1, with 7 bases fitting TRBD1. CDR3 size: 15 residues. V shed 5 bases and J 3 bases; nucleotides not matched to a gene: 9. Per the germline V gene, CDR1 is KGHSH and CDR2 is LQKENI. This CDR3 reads CASSGSQGKDTEAFF. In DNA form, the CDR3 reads TGTGCCAGCTCAGGTTCACAGGGGAAAGACACTGAAGCTTTCTTT.

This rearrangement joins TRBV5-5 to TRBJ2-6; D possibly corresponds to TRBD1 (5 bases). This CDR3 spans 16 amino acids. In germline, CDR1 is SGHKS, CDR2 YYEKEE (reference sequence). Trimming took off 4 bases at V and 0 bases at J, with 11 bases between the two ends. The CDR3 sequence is CASSGDRFSGANVLTF. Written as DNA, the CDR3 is TGTGCCAGCAGCGGAGACAGATTCTCTGGGGCCAACGTCCTGACTTTC.